This entry is about one T cell receptor beta chain. The data were taken from a study of shared clonotypes between healthy human individuals. Germline assignment: CDR1 SGHVS and CDR2 FQNEAQ. Trimming stripped 0 bases from V and 2 bases from J, with 13 bases between. CDR3 length: 17 amino acids. Data came from immunoSEQ multiplex PCR; TCRdb stores just in-frame clones and leaves some out. Among roughly 2,500,000 clones listed, 93% were seen once. Sequencing was done on a sample of naive CD4+ T cells from PBMCs. Regarding subset: CD45RA+ positively selected. The chain is built from TRBV7-8 and TRBJ2-2; D may be TRBD1 (6 bases). This receptor was obtained from a young man in good health. Some clones in this sample may be carry-over from other donors' samples. The CDR3 nucleotides are TGTGCCAGCAGCTTAGCGCGGGTAGGGGGAAACACCGGGGAGCTGTTTTTT. Translation: CASSLARVGGNTGELFF.